The next 5 T cell receptor beta chains were all read from a single sample in a study of T cells in localized non-small cell lung cancer. The assay was immunoSEQ multiplex PCR, and TCRdb's table has in-frame clones only and misses some. Of roughly 40,000 clones in the sample, roughly 83% were seen once. The sample consisted of PBMCs, taken before any cancer treatment. The receptors stem from a man aged 40-75 years with stage II lung adenocarcinoma.

The chain is built from TRBV14 and TRBJ1-2, with a weak D call TRBD1 (5 bases). This CDR3 spans 15 amino acids. Trimming removed 3 bases from V and 4 bases from J, with 15 bases in between. The germline CDR1 and CDR2 sequences are SGHDN and FVKESK. CDR3 residues: CASSQVSGGAYGYTF. CDR3 in DNA: TGTGCCAGCAGCCAGGTGTCGGGAGGGGCCTATGGCTACACCTTC.

The V gene is TRBV19, the J gene TRBJ2-3; 9 bases map to TRBD2. From germline, CDR1 is LNHDA and CDR2 SQIVND (reference sequence). This CDR3 is 17 amino acids long. After removal of 3 bases from V and 6 bases from J, the junction contained 13 bases not matched to a gene. CDR3: CASSIGVGGGAADTQYF. The CDR3 region has the DNA TGTGCCAGTAGTATTGGTGTCGGCGGGGGGGCCGCGGATACGCAGTATTTT.

The chain couples TRBV7-3 to TRBJ2-7; 9 nucleotides align to TRBD1. Germline CDR1 and CDR2: SGHTA and FQGTGA. The ends lost 4 bases at V and 7 bases at J; junction bases unmatched: 5. This CDR3 comprises 13 residues. The CDR3 loop is CASSSGQGGEQYF. The CDR3 nucleotides read TGTGCCAGCAGCTCGGGACAGGGCGGAGAGCAGTACTTC. The full variable domain, rest sourced from reference TRBV7-3 and TRBJ2-7, is GAGVSQTPSNKVTEKGKYVELRCDPISGHTALYWYRQSLGQGPEFLIYFQGTGAADDSGLPNDRFFAVRPEGSVSTLKIQRTERGDSAVYLCASSSGQGGEQYFGPGTRLTVT.

The chain joins TRBV6-5 to TRBJ1-6; D uncertain. The germline gives CDR1 MNHEY, CDR2 SVGAGI. With 0 bases removed from V and 6 bases from J, the gap between germline ends came to 12 bases. The CDR3 length is 16 residues. For the CDR3, the DNA is TGTGCCAGCAGTTACTCGAAAGGGAGCATTAATTCACCCCTCCACTTT. Translating it yields CASSYSKGSINSPLHF.

V usage is TRBV13 and J usage is TRBJ2-3; the match to TRBD2 covers 12 bases. The CDR3 consists of 15 residues. V lost 5 bases and J lost 4; bases outside the gene matches: 4. Germline CDR1 PRHDT, CDR2 FYEKMQ (reference sequence). CDR3 nucleotide sequence: TGTGCCAGCAGCCGACTAGCGGGAGAGTCAGATACGCAGTATTTT. Protein product: CASSRLAGESDTQYF.